The present T cell receptor (beta chain) was sequenced within a study of CD8 T cells in ankylosing spondylitis. Study-wide points: The authors reported significant enrichment of disease-linked clones in matched ankylosing spondylitis synovial fluid. Seemingly characteristic of ankylosing spondylitis blood was a TCR beta motif consisting of about 8 highly homologous variants.

As to this clonotype: The antigen is not known.

The TCR beta libraries were generated through quantitative 5'-RACE incorporating molecular barcodes. TCRdb processed the 5' RACE reads anew with MiXCR; each CDR3 protein has one entry. The table shows approximately 220,000 distinct CDR3 sequences, with roughly 25% occurring only once. Between the trimmed V and J ends, which lost 4 bases and 5 bases, there was a span of 16 bases. Germline CDR1 and CDR2: GTSNPN and SVGIG (reference sequence). This CDR3 region has 14 residues. V usage is TRBV30 and J usage is TRBJ2-3; D possibly matches TRBD1 or TRBD2 (5 bases each). Material for sequencing was blood, either unsorted or a sorted T cell fraction (not recorded which). The receptor was isolated from a male donor with ankylosing spondylitis or in good health (not recorded which). DNA of the CDR3: TGTGCCTGGACGCCGGGACCGTCCTTAGATACGCAGTATTTT. Encoded protein: CAWTPGPSLDTQYF.